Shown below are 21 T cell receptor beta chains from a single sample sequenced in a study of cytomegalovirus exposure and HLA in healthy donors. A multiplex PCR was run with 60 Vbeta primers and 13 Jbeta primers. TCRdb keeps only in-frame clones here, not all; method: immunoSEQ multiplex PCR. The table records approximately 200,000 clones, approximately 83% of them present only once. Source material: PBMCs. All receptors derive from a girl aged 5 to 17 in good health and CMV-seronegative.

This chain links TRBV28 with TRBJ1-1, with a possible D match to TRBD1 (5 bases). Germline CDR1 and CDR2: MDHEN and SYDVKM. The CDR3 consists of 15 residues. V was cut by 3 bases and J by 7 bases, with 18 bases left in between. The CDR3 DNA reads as TGTGCCAGCAGTTTGCCCCAGGGCGCCAAGGGTGAAGCTTTCTTT. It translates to CASSLPQGAKGEAFF.

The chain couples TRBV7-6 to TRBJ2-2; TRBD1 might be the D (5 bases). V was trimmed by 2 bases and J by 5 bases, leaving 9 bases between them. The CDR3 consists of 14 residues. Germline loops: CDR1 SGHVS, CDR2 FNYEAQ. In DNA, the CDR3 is TGTGCCAGCAGCTTACAGGGTACAACCGGGGAGCTGTTTTTT. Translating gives CASSLQGTTGELFF.

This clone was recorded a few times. The CDR3 loop reads CASRRISNQPQHF. The CDR3 nucleotides are TGTGCCAGCAGGAGAATCAGCAATCAGCCCCAGCATTTT. The chain carries TRBV6-5 and TRBJ1-5; no clear D gene. The CDR3 length is 13 residues. Germline assignment: CDR1 MNHEY and CDR2 SVGAGI. V shed 6 bases and J shed 1 base, with 7 bases lying between them.

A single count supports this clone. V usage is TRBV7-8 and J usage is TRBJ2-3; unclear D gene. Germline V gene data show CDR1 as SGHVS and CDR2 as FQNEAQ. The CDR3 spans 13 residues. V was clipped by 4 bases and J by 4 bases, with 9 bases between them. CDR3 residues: CASSSHTSDTQYF. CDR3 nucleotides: TGTGCCAGCAGCTCGCACACGTCAGATACGCAGTATTTT.

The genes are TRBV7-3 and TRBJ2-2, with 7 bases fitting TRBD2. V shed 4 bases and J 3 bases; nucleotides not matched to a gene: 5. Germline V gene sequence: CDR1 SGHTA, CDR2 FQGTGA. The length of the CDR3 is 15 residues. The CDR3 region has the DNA TGTGCCAGCAGCTCAGCCGGACTAGACACCGGGGAGCTGTTTTTT. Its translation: CASSSAGLDTGELFF.

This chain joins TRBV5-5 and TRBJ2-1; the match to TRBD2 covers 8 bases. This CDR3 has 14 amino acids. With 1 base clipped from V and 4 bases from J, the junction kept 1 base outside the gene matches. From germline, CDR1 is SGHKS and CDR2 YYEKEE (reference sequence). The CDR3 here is CASSLREGYNEQFF. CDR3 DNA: TGTGCCAGCAGCTTGCGGGAGGGATACAATGAGCAGTTCTTC.

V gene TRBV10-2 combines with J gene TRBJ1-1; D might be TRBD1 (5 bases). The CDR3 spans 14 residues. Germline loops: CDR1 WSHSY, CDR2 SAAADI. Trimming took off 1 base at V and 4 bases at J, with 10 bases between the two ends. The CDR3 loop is CASSEFWQGTEAFF. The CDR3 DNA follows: TGCGCCAGCAGTGAGTTCTGGCAGGGCACTGAAGCTTTCTTT.

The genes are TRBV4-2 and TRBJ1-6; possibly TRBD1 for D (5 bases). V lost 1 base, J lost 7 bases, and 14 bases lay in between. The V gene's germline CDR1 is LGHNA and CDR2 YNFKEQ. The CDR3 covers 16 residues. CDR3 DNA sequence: TGTGCCAGCAGCCAAGCCCCCGGGACTAGGAATTCACCCCTCCACTTT. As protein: CASSQAPGTRNSPLHF.

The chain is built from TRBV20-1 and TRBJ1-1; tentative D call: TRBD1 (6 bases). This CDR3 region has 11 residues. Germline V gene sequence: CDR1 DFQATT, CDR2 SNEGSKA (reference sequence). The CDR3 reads CNPRGGTEAFF. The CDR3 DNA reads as TGCAATCCCAGGGGTGGCACTGAAGCTTTCTTT.

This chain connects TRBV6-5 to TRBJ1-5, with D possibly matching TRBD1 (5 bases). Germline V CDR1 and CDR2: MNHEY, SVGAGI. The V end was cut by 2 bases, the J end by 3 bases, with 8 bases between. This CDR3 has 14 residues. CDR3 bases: TGTGCCAGCAGTTACAGGGGAAACAATCAGCCCCAGCATTTT. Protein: CASSYRGNNQPQHF.

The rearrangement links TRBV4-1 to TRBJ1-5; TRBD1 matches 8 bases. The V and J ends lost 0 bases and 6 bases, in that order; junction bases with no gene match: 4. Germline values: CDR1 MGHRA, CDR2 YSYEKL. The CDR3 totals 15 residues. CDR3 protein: CASSQDQQGGQPQHF. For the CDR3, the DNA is TGCGCCAGCAGCCAAGATCAACAGGGGGGTCAGCCCCAGCATTTT.

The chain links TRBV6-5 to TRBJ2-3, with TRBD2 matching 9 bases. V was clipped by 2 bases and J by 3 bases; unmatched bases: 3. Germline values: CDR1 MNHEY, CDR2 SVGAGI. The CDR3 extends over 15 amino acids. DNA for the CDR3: TGTGCCAGCAGTTACCTTAGCGGGAGAACAGATACGCAGTATTTT. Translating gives CASSYLSGRTDTQYF.

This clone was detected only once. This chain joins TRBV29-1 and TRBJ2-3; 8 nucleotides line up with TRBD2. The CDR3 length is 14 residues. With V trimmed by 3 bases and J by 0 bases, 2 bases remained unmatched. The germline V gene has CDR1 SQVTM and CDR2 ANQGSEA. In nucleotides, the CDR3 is TGCAGCGTTGACGGGAGGGAGAGCACAGATACGCAGTATTTT. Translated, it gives CSVDGRESTDTQYF.

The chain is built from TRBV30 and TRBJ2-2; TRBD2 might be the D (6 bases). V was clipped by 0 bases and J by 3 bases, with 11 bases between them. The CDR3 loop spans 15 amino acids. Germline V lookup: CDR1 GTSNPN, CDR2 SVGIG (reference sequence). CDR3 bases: TGTGCCTGGAGTGTAGCGGGCTTGGACACCGGGGAGCTGTTTTTT. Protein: CAWSVAGLDTGELFF.

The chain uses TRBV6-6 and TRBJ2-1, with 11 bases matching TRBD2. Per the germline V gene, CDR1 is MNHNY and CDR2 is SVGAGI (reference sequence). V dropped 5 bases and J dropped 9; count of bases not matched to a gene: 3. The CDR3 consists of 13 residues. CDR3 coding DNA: TGTGCCAGCAGTCAAACTAGCGGGAGTGAGCAGTTCTTC. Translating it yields CASSQTSGSEQFF.

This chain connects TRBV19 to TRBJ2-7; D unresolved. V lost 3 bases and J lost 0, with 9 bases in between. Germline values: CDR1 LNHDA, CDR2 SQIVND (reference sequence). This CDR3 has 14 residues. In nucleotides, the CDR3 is TGTGCCAGTAGTATCGCTCCGAGCTCCTACGAGCAGTACTTC. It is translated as CASSIAPSSYEQYF.

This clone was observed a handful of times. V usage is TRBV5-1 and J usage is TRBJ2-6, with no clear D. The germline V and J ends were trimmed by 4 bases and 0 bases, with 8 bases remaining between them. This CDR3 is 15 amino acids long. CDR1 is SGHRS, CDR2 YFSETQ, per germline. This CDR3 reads CASSPAVSGANVLTF. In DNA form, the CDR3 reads TGCGCCAGCAGCCCTGCAGTCTCTGGGGCCAACGTCCTGACTTTC. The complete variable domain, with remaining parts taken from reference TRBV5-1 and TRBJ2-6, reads KAGVTQTPRYLIKTRGQQVTLSCSPISGHRSVSWYQQTPGQGLQFLFEYFSETQRNKGNFPGRFSGRQFSNSRSEMNVSTLELGDSALYLCASSPAVSGANVLTFGAGSRLTVL.

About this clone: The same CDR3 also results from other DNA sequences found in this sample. The CDR3 sequence: CASSVGTGGNTIYF. The CDR3 region has the DNA TGTGCCAGCAGCGTAGGGACAGGGGGAAACACCATATATTTT. The chain has TRBV9 and TRBJ1-3, with 8 positions matching TRBD1. With 0 bases clipped from V and 4 bases from J, the junction kept 0 bases outside the gene matches. The length of the CDR3 is 14 residues. Germline V gives CDR1 SGDLS, CDR2 YYNGEE. Full variable domain (missing parts from reference TRBV9 and TRBJ1-3): DSGVTQTPKHLITATGQRVTLRCSPRSGDLSVYWYQQSLDQGLQFLIQYYNGEERAKGNILERFSAQQFPDLHSELNLSSLELGDSALYFCASSVGTGGNTIYFGEGSWLTVV.

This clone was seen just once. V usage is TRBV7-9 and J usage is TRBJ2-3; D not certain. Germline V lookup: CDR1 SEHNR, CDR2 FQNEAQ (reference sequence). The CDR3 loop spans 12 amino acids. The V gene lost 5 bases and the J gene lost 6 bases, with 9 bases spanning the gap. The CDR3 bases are TGTGCCAGCAGCCTCCTCGGGGATACGCAGTATTTT. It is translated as CASSLLGDTQYF.

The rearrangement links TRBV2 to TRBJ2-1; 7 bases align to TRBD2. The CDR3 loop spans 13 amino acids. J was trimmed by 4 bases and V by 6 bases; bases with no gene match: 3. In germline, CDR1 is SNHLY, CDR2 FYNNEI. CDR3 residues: CASRGGSYNEQFF. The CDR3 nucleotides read TGTGCCAGCAGGGGGGGGTCTTACAATGAGCAGTTCTTC.

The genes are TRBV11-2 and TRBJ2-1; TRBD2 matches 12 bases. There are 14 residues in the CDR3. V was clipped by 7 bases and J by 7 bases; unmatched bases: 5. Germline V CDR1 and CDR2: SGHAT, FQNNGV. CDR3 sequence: CASTLAGGGNEQFF. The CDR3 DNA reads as TGTGCCAGCACCCTAGCGGGAGGGGGGAATGAGCAGTTCTTC.